Listed below are T cell receptor beta chains from one sample, sequenced in a study of T-cell reconstitution after alpha-beta-depleted transplantation in children. TCRdb re-derived calls from the PCR reads in MiXCR, one entry per CDR3 protein. The sample carries roughly 500,000 distinct CDR3 sequences, more than 9% recorded once. The source was PBMCs, collected before TCRalphabeta/CD19-depleted stem cell transplant. These receptors originate from a child aged 2-15 years with inherited bone marrow failure, due to receive a stem cell transplant. The CDR3 runs from the conserved cysteine through the conserved F or W. D genes are given only for firm matches. Size tells how often a clone was seen (once, few, many) or the class of an expanded clone, and some rows leave it out.

V: TRBV12-3/TRBV12-4
J: TRBJ2-1
D: TRBD2
size: many
CDR3: CASSFFSGSSYNEQFF
DNA: TGTGCCAGCAGTTTTTTTAGCGGGAGCTCCTACAATGAGCAGTTCTTC

V: TRBV5-1
J: TRBJ2-1
D: -
size: many
CDR3: CASSLGRMSSYNEQFF
DNA: TGCGCCAGCAGCCTGGGTAGGATGAGCTCCTACAATGAGCAGTTCTTC

V: TRBV5-1
J: TRBJ2-7
D: -
size: few
CDR3: CASTPSGVPYEQYF
DNA: TGCGCCAGCACCCCGAGTGGAGTGCCCTACGAGCAGTACTTC

V: TRBV12-3/TRBV12-4
J: TRBJ2-5
D: -
size: many
CDR3: CASSLDGVGTQYF
DNA: TGTGCCAGCAGTTTAGACGGGGTTGGGACCCAGTACTTC

V: TRBV27
J: TRBJ2-1
D: TRBD2
size: many
CDR3: CASSLPGTSVSYNEQFF
DNA: TGTGCCAGCAGTTTACCCGGGACTAGCGTATCCTACAATGAGCAGTTCTTC

V: TRBV12-3/TRBV12-4
J: TRBJ2-1
D: -
size: many
CDR3: CASRGQGSSYNEQFF
DNA: TGTGCCAGCAGGGGTCAGGGTAGCTCCTACAATGAGCAGTTCTTC

V: TRBV12-3/TRBV12-4
J: TRBJ1-5
D: TRBD1
size: few
CDR3: CASSLGTEPWPQHF
DNA: TGTGCCAGCAGTTTGGGGACAGAACCCTGGCCCCAGCATTTT

V: TRBV29-1
J: TRBJ2-7
D: -
size: many
CDR3: CSVGGGETYEQYF
DNA: TGCAGCGTTGGCGGCGGGGAAACCTACGAGCAGTACTTC

V: TRBV29-1
J: TRBJ2-3
D: -
size: few
CDR3: CSATDPGTDTQYF
DNA: TGCAGCGCGACAGATCCGGGCACAGATACGCAGTATTTT

V: TRBV27
J: TRBJ2-2
D: TRBD1
size: few
CDR3: CAAAGGAGELFF
DNA: TGTGCCGCCGCAGGGGGAGCCGGGGAGCTGTTTTTT

V: TRBV12-3/TRBV12-4
J: TRBJ2-1
D: TRBD2
size: many
CDR3: CASSFPQETSGSYNEQFF
DNA: TGTGCCAGCAGTTTCCCCCAGGAAACTAGCGGGTCCTACAATGAGCAGTTCTTC

V: TRBV19
J: TRBJ1-5
D: -
size: many
CDR3: CASSSLRGVSNQPQHF
DNA: TGTGCCAGTAGTTCCCTACGCGGGGTTAGCAATCAGCCCCAGCATTTT

V: TRBV4-3
J: TRBJ2-3
D: -
size: many
CDR3: CASSQDVERLTDTQYF
DNA: TGCGCCAGCAGCCAAGATGTCGAGCGGCTCACAGATACGCAGTATTTT

V: TRBV29-1
J: TRBJ2-5
D: TRBD2
size: many
CDR3: CSVDQATSGIGETQYF
DNA: TGCAGCGTTGATCAAGCGACTAGCGGAATAGGAGAGACCCAGTACTTC

V: TRBV4-1
J: TRBJ2-5
D: TRBD2
size: many
CDR3: CASSQDWGSGTVETQYF
DNA: TGCGCCAGCAGCCAAGATTGGGGTAGCGGGACGGTGGAGACCCAGTACTTC

V: TRBV20-1
J: TRBJ2-5
D: TRBD1
size: -
CDR3: CSAGDRGLRETQYF
DNA: TGCAGTGCCGGCGACAGGGGGCTAAGGGAGACCCAGTACTTC

V: TRBV6-1
J: TRBJ1-6
D: TRBD1
size: many
CDR3: CASSPDRGHSPLHF
DNA: TGTGCCAGCAGCCCCGACAGGGGGCATTCACCCCTCCACTTT